The subject of this entry is one T cell receptor (beta chain). Sequencing was performed with immunoSEQ multiplex PCR; in TCRdb, only in-frame clones are kept and a portion is missing. The sample lists roughly 700,000 clones, about 89% occurring once. V lost 4 bases, J lost 3 bases, and 13 bases lay in between. This CDR3 is built from 14 residues. CDR1 and CDR2 from the germline V gene are SGHTA and FQGNSA. The record originates from a study of Ad26.COV2.S vaccination and SARS-CoV-2 variants. Treatment defined: some 20 received Ad26.COV2.S at low or high dose, single or two shots; several received placebo; per-sample allocation not given. The study sampled participants on day 63 after the first vaccine or placebo injection.

The chain has TRBV7-2 and TRBJ2-7; D is ambiguous. The source is a person aged 18-65 years who received the Ad26.COV2.S COVID-19 vaccine or a placebo. The starting material was peripheral blood, obtained in a trial of Ad26.COV2.S vaccine versus placebo. CDR3 nucleotides: TGTGCCAGCAGCTCGCGGACGGCGGTCTACGAGCAGTACTTC. Encoded protein: CASSSRTAVYEQYF.